Shown below are 11 T cell receptor beta chains from a single sample sequenced in a study of CD8+CD57+ T cells in acquired aplastic anemia. Patients picked for sequencing had shown CD8+CD57+ cell expansion detected by flow cytometry. CDR3 and TCR beta VDJ profiling relied on genomic DNA as the template. TCRdb called the reads again in MiXCR, with one record for every CDR3 protein. The sample has roughly 120,000 distinct CDR3 sequences, 50% to 60% seen once. The sample was sorted CD4+, CD8+, or CD8+CD57+ T cells (not recorded which) from PBMCs. All receptors come from a human donor with aplastic anemia.

The chain combines TRBV7-8 with TRBJ1-1; TRBD1 matches 7 bases. The CDR3 runs to 13 residues. CDR1 and CDR2 (germline): SGHVS, FQNEAQ. J lost 5 bases, V lost 6 bases, and 6 bases had no gene match. The CDR3 DNA reads TGTGCCAGCAGGGCTACAGGGGTGACTGAAGCTTTCTTT. It translates to CASRATGVTEAFF.

The V and J genes are TRBV19 and TRBJ2-7; no clear D gene. Germline CDR1 LNHDA, CDR2 SQIVND (reference sequence). The V end was cut by 8 bases, the J end by 5 bases, with 19 bases between. CDR3 length: 14 residues. For the CDR3, the DNA is TGTGCCAGTTCCCAAACGGATATAGAGGACGAGCAGTACTTC. Translation: CASSQTDIEDEQYF.

The rearrangement links TRBV10-3 to TRBJ2-1; the D is unclear. Germline CDR1 and CDR2: ENHRY and SYGVKD. With 2 bases removed from V and 6 bases from J, the gap between germline ends came to 11 bases. The CDR3 covers 14 residues. CDR3 amino acids: CAISEKDGPNEQFF. The CDR3 bases are TGTGCCATCAGTGAGAAGGACGGTCCCAATGAGCAGTTCTTC.

V usage is TRBV7-3 and J usage is TRBJ2-7; no clear D gene. CDR1 and CDR2 (germline): SGHTA, FQGTGA. V lost 11 bases, J lost 8 bases, and 16 bases lay in between. CDR3 length equals 11 residues. The CDR3 region is CAPRPGDKQYF. CDR3 sequence (DNA): TGTGCCCCAAGGCCCGGTGATAAGCAGTACTTC.

This chain connects TRBV10-2 to TRBJ1-3; no clear D gene. V was clipped by 3 bases and J by 4 bases, with 10 bases between them. The germline V gene has CDR1 WSHSY and CDR2 SAAADI. This CDR3 contains 14 residues. For the CDR3, the DNA is TGCGCCAGCAGTGATTGGAGCAGGGGAAACACCATATATTTT. Its protein product is CASSDWSRGNTIYF.

This chain connects TRBV7-9 to TRBJ1-5; D gene unclear. This CDR3 comprises 13 residues. Germline CDR1 reads SEHNR; CDR2 reads FQNEAQ (reference sequence). V was cut by 8 bases and J by 5 bases, with 13 bases left in between. The DNA of the CDR3 is TGTGCCAGCTCCCTCCACGGGGATCAGCCCCAGCATTTT. It encodes CASSLHGDQPQHF.

The V and J genes are TRBV7-9 and TRBJ2-7; perhaps TRBD1 as D (6 bases). Germline CDR1 is SEHNR and CDR2 is FQNEAQ (reference sequence). V lost 3 bases and J lost 7, with 13 bases in between. The CDR3 loop spans 13 amino acids. The CDR3 sequence is CASSFRTAQEQYF. In nucleotides, the CDR3 is TGTGCCAGCAGCTTCCGGACAGCACAAGAGCAGTACTTC. The full variable domain, its missing parts supplied by reference TRBV7-9 and TRBJ2-7, is DTGVSQNPRHKITKRGQNVTFRCDPISEHNRLYWYRQTLGQGPEFLTYFQNEAQLEKSRLLSDRFSAERPKGSFSTLEIQRTEQGDSAMYLCASSFRTAQEQYFGPGTRLTVT.

V and J are TRBV24-1 and TRBJ2-1, with D maybe TRBD1 (6 bases). CDR1 and CDR2 (germline): KGHDR, SFDVKD. The CDR3 totals 16 residues. The ends were cut back, 3 bases at V and 0 bases at J, with 11 bases in the middle. CDR3 loop: CATSDRTAASYNEQFF. In nucleotides, the CDR3 is TGTGCCACCAGTGATCGGACAGCCGCCTCCTACAATGAGCAGTTCTTC.

The chain couples TRBV20-1 to TRBJ2-7; 7 nucleotides agree with TRBD2. Trimming removed 3 bases from V and 3 bases from J; junction bases left unmatched: 8. The CDR3 is 14 residues long. Germline V lookup: CDR1 DFQATT, CDR2 SNEGSKA (reference sequence). The CDR3 spells CSASNPGGLYEQYF. The CDR3 coding sequence is TGCAGTGCTAGTAACCCGGGAGGACTCTACGAGCAGTACTTC.

CDR3 amino acids: CASSEGQITDTQYF. CDR3 DNA sequence: TGCGCCAGCAGTGAAGGGCAGATCACAGATACGCAGTATTTT. The rearrangement links TRBV10-2 to TRBJ2-3; D uncertain. The V gene lost 3 bases and the J gene lost 2 bases, with 9 bases spanning the gap. The germline V gene encodes CDR1 WSHSY and CDR2 SAAADI. This CDR3 comprises 14 residues.

The chain's CDR3 is CAGSSLTGQLTEAFF. As DNA, the CDR3 is TGTGCCGGATCTAGCCTGACGGGACAGCTCACTGAAGCTTTCTTT. The chain uses TRBV7-9 and TRBJ1-1, with TRBD1 identical over 7 bases. The CDR3 loop spans 15 amino acids. The germline V gene has CDR1 SEHNR and CDR2 FQNEAQ (reference sequence). With V trimmed by 11 bases and J by 4 bases, 16 bases remained unmatched.